The clone carrying this T cell receptor beta chain showed up just a few times. What it recognizes is unknown. The assay that was used to sequence DNA from cultured CD4+ T cells was the Oncomine TCR Beta short-read assay. TCRdb redid the calling of the PCR reads with MiXCR, one entry per CDR3 protein. The repertoire holds about 25,000 distinct CDR3 sequences, with more than 40% as singletons. As to treatment: 10-day PBMC culture with coronavirus spike peptide pools or control peptides (ViraFEST assay). After being plated at some 2 million per well, PBMCs were cultured with about 10 IU/ml IL-2 and 10 ug/ml peptide pools. This sample is drawn from a study of vaccination and CD4 T cells after COVID-19. As for the study in general: Blood was drawn a median around 70 days post second dose, range 14 to 241. Cells were stimulated with overlapping spike peptide pools from SARS-CoV-2, HCoV-NL63, HCoV-OC43 and HCoV-229E.

Trimming shortened V by 3 bases and J by 2 bases, and 8 bases separated the two germline ends. From germline, CDR1 is LNHDA and CDR2 SQIVND (reference sequence). The CDR3 covers 14 residues. Study-level points and caveats: Convalescent patients saw a median about 86% of their reactive clones show up only after vaccination.

The J gene is TRBJ1-5, the V gene TRBV19; TRBD1 might be the D (5 bases). This receptor was obtained from a human donor who had recovered from COVID-19. Sequenced material: CD4+ T cells from blood, cultured in vitro. CDR3 DNA: TGTGCCAGTAGTATCGGGGCCCGCAATCAGCCCCAGCATTTT. This codes for CASSIGARNQPQHF.